This T cell receptor (beta chain) was profiled in a study of beta chain features in type 1 diabetes. Study as a whole: Summed over all samples, the examined sorted cells came to 107,917,701.

Trimming left V 2 bases short and J 6 bases short, with 8 bases between. Germline V gene data show CDR1 as KGHSH and CDR2 as LQKENI. The CDR3 covers 13 residues. Expressed TCRB transcripts were sequenced, since all the RNA that had been isolated was reverse transcribed. Sequenced by immunoSEQ multiplex PCR; TCRdb stores in-frame clones only, minus some. The sample records under 550,000 clones, over 9.5% being singletons. Study-level results: Shorter TCRB CDR3s, moderately but significantly so, marked every one of the four CD4+ subsets in Type 1 diabetes patients. Since sequencing was performed on cDNA, cells with high TCR expression could be over-represented. The similarity of naive, central memory and Treg TCRB repertoires appeared greater among patients than among healthy donors.

This clone was counted between two and nine times. Antigen specificity is unknown. The chain links TRBV18 to TRBJ2-1; D perhaps matches TRBD2 (6 bases). The clonotype comes from a woman between 18 and 30 years old in good health. The sample consisted of naive CD4+ T cells from blood. The CDR3 bases are TGTGCCAGCTCACCATCGGGACTCAATGAGCAGTTCTTC. This encodes CASSPSGLNEQFF.